These 31 T cell receptor beta chains share one sample of origin, sequenced in a study of blood T cell repertoires in COVID-19. Only in-frame clones appear in the TCRdb table, and some are missing; sequencing was by immunoSEQ multiplex PCR. The table shows about 380,000 clones, with roughly 77% occurring only once. Sequencing was carried out using peripheral blood. These receptors all come from a human donor with acute or convalescent COVID-19. The donor label of this sample is uncertain.

This sequence joins TRBV19 and TRBJ1-5; D gene uncertain. Germline V CDR1 and CDR2: LNHDA, SQIVND (reference sequence). The V and J ends lost 4 bases and 4 bases respectively, with 5 bases between them. There are 12 residues in the CDR3. CDR3 nucleotide sequence: TGTGCCAGTAGTACCCATAATCAGCCCCAGCATTTT. This gives the protein CASSTHNQPQHF.

The CDR3 here is CASSGGLQETQYF. For the CDR3, the DNA is TGTGCCAGCAGCGGGGGGCTCCAAGAGACCCAGTACTTC. V gene TRBV9 combines with J gene TRBJ2-5, with D possibly being TRBD1 (6 bases). V was clipped by 3 bases and J by 1 base, with 7 bases between them. This CDR3 contains 13 residues. Per the germline V gene, CDR1 is SGDLS and CDR2 is YYNGEE. Full variable domain (missing parts from reference TRBV9 and TRBJ2-5): DSGVTQTPKHLITATGQRVTLRCSPRSGDLSVYWYQQSLDQGLQFLIQYYNGEERAKGNILERFSAQQFPDLHSELNLSSLELGDSALYFCASSGGLQETQYFGPGTRLLVL.

This clone was recorded many times. In nucleotides, the CDR3 is TGCGCCAGCAGCCAAGATGTGACAGGGCGCCAGCCCCAGCATTTT. Amino acids: CASSQDVTGRQPQHF. The rearrangement links TRBV4-1 to TRBJ1-5; 7 bases align to TRBD1. The V gene end was trimmed by 0 bases and the J gene end by 7 bases; junction bases not matched to a gene: 6. There are 15 residues in the CDR3. CDR1 is MGHRA, CDR2 YSYEKL, per germline.

This chain connects TRBV10-2 to TRBJ2-2; 8 nucleotides line up with TRBD1. V was pared by 2 bases and J by 3 bases, with 5 bases of the junction left unmatched. This CDR3 contains 16 residues. In germline, CDR1 is WSHSY, CDR2 SAAADI. CDR3 nucleotide sequence: TGCGCCAGCAGTGAGGCCGGACAGGGCCACACCGGGGAGCTGTTTTTT. Residues: CASSEAGQGHTGELFF.

This rearrangement joins TRBV15 to TRBJ1-4; D uncertain. The CDR3 totals 16 residues. Trimming cost V 0 bases and J 7 bases, with 15 bases left between them. CDR1 LNHNV and CDR2 YYDKDF come from the germline V gene (reference sequence). CDR3 in DNA: TGTGCCACCAGCAGAGATCGGAGTCCGGGAGGTGAAAAACTGTTTTTT. This gives the protein CATSRDRSPGGEKLFF.

The V gene is TRBV5-1, the J gene TRBJ2-2; perhaps TRBD1 as D (5 bases). The CDR3 is 17 residues long. V gave up 0 bases and J gave up 4 bases, with 16 bases separating them. Germline CDR1 SGHRS, CDR2 YFSETQ. The CDR3, as DNA: TGCGCCAGCAGCTTGGAGATTGGGGCAGCAGTCACCGGGGAGCTGTTTTTT. It specifies CASSLEIGAAVTGELFF.

This clone appeared a single time. The CDR3 DNA sequence: TGTGCCAGCAGCCAAGAAACGTTGTCGAGCGCCGGAGTTCATGAGCAGTTCTTC. This gives the protein CASSQETLSSAGVHEQFF. The gene calls are TRBV4-2 and TRBJ2-1; unclear D gene. The V end was cut by 0 bases, the J end by 8 bases, with 23 bases between. This CDR3 comprises 18 residues. CDR1 and CDR2 (germline): LGHNA, YNFKEQ.

The V gene is TRBV2, the J gene TRBJ1-4; 8 bases map to TRBD1. CDR1 and CDR2 from the germline V gene are SNHLY and FYNNEI. The CDR3 is 16 amino acids. With V trimmed by 4 bases and J by 4 bases, 8 bases remained unmatched. CDR3 protein: CASSGGRTGNNEKLFF. CDR3 in DNA: TGTGCCAGCAGTGGGGGGCGGACAGGGAATAATGAAAAACTGTTTTTT.

The chain carries TRBV23-1 and TRBJ1-5; TRBD1 is a possible D gene (5 bases). TRBV23-1 is an ORF, with its function uncertain. The CDR3 covers 15 residues. The V end lost 0 bases, the J end lost 9 bases, and 15 bases lay between the germline ends. CDR3 region: CASSQSHPREPPQHF. CDR3 sequence (DNA): TGCGCCAGCAGTCAATCTCATCCCAGGGAACCGCCCCAGCATTTT.

In this sample, this clone turned up once. The chain is built from TRBV27 and TRBJ1-1; perhaps TRBD1 as D (5 bases). From germline, CDR1 is MNHEY and CDR2 SMNVEV (reference sequence). This CDR3 is built from 14 residues. Trimming pared 5 bases from V and 1 base from J, leaving 11 bases between. The CDR3 nucleotides read TGTGCCAGCAGTCCACGAAGGGGGAACACTGAAGCTTTCTTT. This sequence encodes CASSPRRGNTEAFF.

The genes are TRBV20-1 and TRBJ2-3, with 14 nucleotides matching TRBD2. The CDR3 has 15 amino acids. J gave up 5 bases and V 3 bases, and 4 bases lay outside the gene matches. CDR1 and CDR2 (germline): DFQATT, SNEGSKA (reference sequence). In nucleotides, the CDR3 is TGCAGTGCTAGTTCCGGGACTAGCGGGAGAGATACGCAGTATTTT. Its translation is CSASSGTSGRDTQYF.

The V and J genes are TRBV6-5 and TRBJ1-1; D is undetermined. The CDR3 has 16 residues. Trimming took 2 bases from V and 4 from J, leaving 17 bases between them. Germline CDR1 reads MNHEY; CDR2 reads SVGAGI. The CDR3 reads CASSYIAGIASTEAFF. Written as DNA, the CDR3 is TGTGCCAGCAGTTACATTGCCGGGATTGCGTCCACTGAAGCTTTCTTT.

This chain connects TRBV7-8 to TRBJ1-1; 7 nucleotides align to TRBD1. The CDR3 consists of 16 residues. CDR1 is SGHVS, CDR2 FQNEAQ, per germline. Trimming cost V 1 base and J 0 bases; bases outside gene matches: 5. This CDR3 is CASSLVGGQLNTEAFF. CDR3 DNA sequence: TGTGCCAGCAGCTTAGTTGGGGGACAGCTGAACACTGAAGCTTTCTTT.

The V and J genes are TRBV7-9 and TRBJ2-2; D unresolved. The CDR3 covers 16 residues. From germline, CDR1 is SEHNR and CDR2 FQNEAQ (reference sequence). The ends were cut back, 5 bases at V and 0 bases at J, with 13 bases in the middle. The CDR3 coding sequence is TGTGCCAGCAGCCCTCGAGGCCAAGCGAACACCGGGGAGCTGTTTTTT. Protein: CASSPRGQANTGELFF.

This clone was found once. CDR3 nucleotide sequence: TGTGCCAGCTCACCACTTGAGCTGCCCTATGGCTACACCTTC. As protein: CASSPLELPYGYTF. V and J are TRBV18 and TRBJ1-2; D call uncertain. The V gene lost 1 base and the J gene lost 4 bases, with 10 bases spanning the gap. Germline V gene sequence: CDR1 KGHSH, CDR2 LQKENI. This CDR3 comprises 14 residues.

The V gene is TRBV18, the J gene TRBJ2-2, with 10 bases fitting TRBD2. The germline CDR1 and CDR2 sequences are KGHSH and LQKENI. Unmatched junction bases numbered 9, after V lost 7 bases and J lost 4 bases. The CDR3 runs to 16 residues. CDR3 in DNA: TGTGCCAGCTGCCCGAGGCTAGCGGGGGCCACCGGGGAGCTGTTTTTT. As protein: CASCPRLAGATGELFF.

This chain uses TRBV3-1 (or the pseudogene TRBV3-2) with TRBJ2-1; 7 nucleotides align to TRBD2. The CDR3 has 16 residues. V lost 4 bases, J lost 8 bases, and 14 bases stayed unmatched. Germline CDR1 reads LGHDT; CDR2 reads YNNKEL (reference sequence). Here the CDR3 reads CASSPSLGEGQDEQFF. CDR3 nucleotides: TGTGCCAGCAGCCCTAGCTTGGGGGAGGGCCAGGATGAGCAGTTCTTC.

The chain joins TRBV27 to TRBJ1-1; possibly TRBD1 for D (5 bases). CDR1 MNHEY and CDR2 SMNVEV come from the germline V gene (reference sequence). The CDR3 runs to 14 residues. The V and J ends lost 6 bases and 0 bases respectively, with 11 bases between them. The CDR3 coding sequence is TGTGCCAGCAGCTGGACAAGAATGAACACTGAAGCTTTCTTT. It yields the protein CASSWTRMNTEAFF.

The V gene is TRBV7-2, the J gene TRBJ2-2, with D perhaps matching TRBD2 (6 bases). The CDR3 sequence is 15 residues long. The germline gives CDR1 SGHTA, CDR2 FQGNSA. With 4 bases removed from V and 5 bases from J, the gap between germline ends came to 14 bases. The CDR3 sequence is CASSSTGDSTGELFF. The CDR3 nucleotides read TGTGCCAGCAGCTCCACGGGGGATTCTACCGGGGAGCTGTTTTTT.

The chain has TRBV11-2 and TRBJ2-7, with a possible D match to TRBD2 (6 bases). Germline CDR1 is SGHAT and CDR2 is FQNNGV. Trimming removed 2 bases from V and 2 bases from J, with 10 bases in between. The CDR3 is made up of 14 amino acids. CDR3 protein: CASSLTQRAYEQYF. CDR3 coding DNA: TGTGCCAGCAGCTTAACCCAGCGGGCCTACGAGCAGTACTTC.

In regard to this clone: This CDR3 is also generated by other DNA sequences in the sample. The chain links TRBV6-5 to TRBJ1-1; a weak D match, TRBD1 (5 bases). Germline CDR1 and CDR2: MNHEY and SVGAGI. The CDR3 has 12 residues. The V gene lost 2 bases and the J gene lost 5 bases, with 6 bases spanning the gap. CDR3 loop: CASSYGGTEAFF. CDR3 bases: TGTGCCAGCAGTTACGGGGGGACTGAAGCTTTCTTT.

The CDR3 sequence: CASSQGTNPRKGRSNQPQHF. In DNA, the CDR3 is TGTGCCAGCAGCCAAGGGACTAATCCACGTAAAGGCAGGAGCAATCAGCCCCAGCATTTT. The chain couples TRBV4-2 to TRBJ1-5; no firm D call. From germline, CDR1 is LGHNA and CDR2 YNFKEQ. Trimming removed 1 base at V and 1 base at J, with 23 bases between. The CDR3 runs to 20 residues.

The chain is built from TRBV7-9 and TRBJ2-1; the match to TRBD2 covers 11 bases. CDR3 length: 17 amino acids. With V trimmed by 1 base and J by 8 bases, 10 bases remained unmatched. CDR1 is SEHNR and CDR2 is FQNEAQ in the germline V gene (reference sequence). The CDR3 protein is CASSLVPTSGSLDEQFF. CDR3 sequence (DNA): TGTGCCAGCAGCTTAGTACCCACTAGCGGGAGTTTGGATGAGCAGTTCTTC.

J is TRBJ1-1 and V is TRBV13; possibly TRBD1 for D (5 bases). V was clipped by 5 bases and J by 4 bases, with 8 bases between them. This CDR3 region has 12 residues. Germline CDR1 PRHDT, CDR2 FYEKMQ (reference sequence). CDR3: CASSGGGTEAFF. Written as DNA, the CDR3 is TGTGCCAGCAGCGGGGGGGGCACTGAAGCTTTCTTT. Combining the CDR3 with reference TRBV13 and TRBJ1-1 gives the whole variable domain AAGVIQSPRHLIKEKRETATLKCYPIPRHDTVYWYQQGPGQDPQFLISFYEKMQSDKGSIPDRFSAQQFSDYHSELNMSSLELGDSALYFCASSGGGTEAFFGQGTRLTVV.

This chain joins TRBV6-5 and TRBJ1-3; D remains ambiguous. V gave up 5 bases and J gave up 1 base, with 12 bases separating them. The CDR3 spans 15 residues. Germline V gene lookup returns CDR1 MNHEY and CDR2 SVGAGI. CDR3 nucleotide sequence: TGTGCCAGCAGTAAGTTTGCGAATTCTGGAAACACCATATATTTT. Residues: CASSKFANSGNTIYF.

V gene TRBV7-6 combines with J gene TRBJ2-3; perhaps TRBD2 as D (6 bases). Trimming removed 5 bases from V and 1 base from J, with 19 bases in between. Germline-derived CDR1 and CDR2 are SGHVS and FNYEAQ. This CDR3 has 17 residues. CDR3 DNA: TGTGCCAGCAGCCCCCAGGTCGTGGGCGGGGGCACAGATACGCAGTATTTT. Translating gives CASSPQVVGGGTDTQYF. Using reference TRBV7-6 and TRBJ2-3 for the parts outside the CDR3, the full variable domain is GAGVSQSPRYKVTKRGQDVALRCDPISGHVSLYWYRQALGQGPEFLTYFNYEAQQDKSGLPNDRFSAERPEGSISTLTIQRTEQRDSAMYRCASSPQVVGGGTDTQYFGPGTRLTVL.

The chain is built from TRBV28 and TRBJ1-2; D is perhaps TRBD1 (6 bases). The V gene lost 6 bases and the J gene lost 4 bases, with 12 bases spanning the gap. The CDR3 extends over 13 amino acids. The germline gives CDR1 MDHEN, CDR2 SYDVKM. The CDR3 sequence: CASRPTGIYGYTF. CDR3 sequence (DNA): TGTGCCAGCAGACCTACAGGGATCTATGGCTACACCTTC.

The chain's CDR3 is CASSFEPRDTEAFF. As DNA, the CDR3 is TGTGCCAGCAGCTTCGAACCGAGGGACACTGAAGCTTTCTTT. The V call is TRBV9, the J call TRBJ1-1, with no clear D. The CDR3 runs to 14 residues. V was trimmed by 4 bases and J by 3 bases, leaving 13 bases between them. The germline V gene has CDR1 SGDLS and CDR2 YYNGEE.

The chain recombines TRBV6-2 or TRBV6-3 with TRBJ1-5; TRBD1 might be the D (6 bases). V lost 6 bases and J 3 bases, leaving 12 bases between the germline ends. This CDR3 spans 14 amino acids. The germline gives CDR1 MNHEY, CDR2 SVGEGT. The CDR3 region is CASSPNRDNQPQHF. CDR3 DNA: TGTGCCAGCAGCCCTAACAGGGACAATCAGCCCCAGCATTTT.

The V call is TRBV7-9, the J call TRBJ1-1; D may be TRBD1 (5 bases). Germline-derived CDR1 and CDR2 are SEHNR and FQNEAQ (reference sequence). The CDR3 is made up of 18 amino acids. V lost 0 bases and J 3 bases, leaving 20 bases between the germline ends. The CDR3 DNA reads TGTGCCAGCAGCTTAGCGGTCGGTGTAAACAGGATTTACACTGAAGCTTTCTTT. It encodes CASSLAVGVNRIYTEAFF.

CDR3 coding DNA: TGCGCCACCCGAGCTGTGATGAACACTGAAGCTTTCTTT. Its translation: CATRAVMNTEAFF. J is TRBJ1-1 and V is TRBV5-1; unclear D gene. The V end was cut by 9 bases, the J end by 0 bases, with 12 bases between. Germline V lookup: CDR1 SGHRS, CDR2 YFSETQ. The CDR3 consists of 13 residues. Looking up the rest from reference TRBV5-1 and TRBJ1-1 gives the full variable domain: KAGVTQTPRYLIKTRGQQVTLSCSPISGHRSVSWYQQTPGQGLQFLFEYFSETQRNKGNFPGRFSGRQFSNSRSEMNVSTLELGDSALYLCATRAVMNTEAFFGQGTRLTVV.